The 29 T cell receptor beta chains given below trace back to one sample, sequenced in a study of chemoradiotherapy in HPV16-positive cancers. TCRdb's table, derived via immunoSEQ multiplex PCR, lists solely in-frame clones and lacks some. The sample has under 8,500 clones, under 85% seen once. Collection took place from a patient who underwent chemoradiotherapy. The receptors were sampled from a human donor with HPV-associated anogenital cancer.

This chain connects TRBV27 to TRBJ2-7, with TRBD1 identical over 8 bases. This CDR3 is built from 13 residues. V shed 9 bases and J 3 bases; nucleotides not matched to a gene: 7. From germline, CDR1 is MNHEY and CDR2 SMNVEV (reference sequence). The CDR3 here is CARPTGVCYEQYF. The DNA of the CDR3 is TGTGCCAGGCCGACAGGGGTCTGCTACGAGCAGTACTTC.

The V call is TRBV19, the J call TRBJ2-3, with TRBD2 matching 14 bases. Germline lookup yields CDR1 LNHDA and CDR2 SQIVND (reference sequence). J was trimmed by 7 bases and V by 9 bases; bases with no gene match: 12. The CDR3 consists of 16 residues. The chain's CDR3 is CASSSRLAGGQNTQYF. The DNA for the CDR3 is TGTGCCAGCTCCTCACGACTAGCGGGGGGGCAAAATACGCAGTATTTT.

The CDR3 loop is CASSQAWGGPGETQYF. The CDR3 coding sequence is TGCGCCAGCAGCCAAGCTTGGGGGGGGCCAGGAGAGACCCAGTACTTC. V is TRBV4-1 and J is TRBJ2-5; TRBD2 is a possible D gene (7 bases). From germline, CDR1 is MGHRA and CDR2 YSYEKL. The V gene lost 1 base and the J gene lost 4 bases, with 16 bases spanning the gap. The CDR3 is made up of 16 amino acids.

In this sample, this clone turned up a few times. The chain employs TRBV2 and TRBJ1-5; no clear D gene. Germline V gene data show CDR1 as SNHLY and CDR2 as FYNNEI. V shed 4 bases and J shed 2 bases, with 9 bases lying between them. There are 14 residues in the CDR3. The CDR3 reads CASSVSPGNQPQHF. Written as DNA, the CDR3 is TGTGCCAGCAGTGTGTCACCGGGCAATCAGCCCCAGCATTTT. Supplemented by reference TRBV2 and TRBJ1-5, the full variable domain reads EPEVTQTPSHQVTQMGQEVILRCVPISNHLYFYWYRQILGQKVEFLVSFYNNEISEKSEIFDDQFSVERPDGSNFTLKIRSTKLEDSAMYFCASSVSPGNQPQHFGDGTRLSIL.

The rearrangement links TRBV27 to TRBJ1-2, with TRBD1 matching 7 bases. CDR3 length equals 15 residues. Losses at the gene ends were 6 bases for V and 4 bases for J; bases not matched to a gene: 11. Germline CDR1 and CDR2: MNHEY and SMNVEV (reference sequence). CDR3: CASRRYPQGVYGYTF. CDR3 coding DNA: TGTGCCAGCAGAAGATATCCGCAGGGGGTCTATGGCTACACCTTC.

The chain links TRBV7-6 to TRBJ1-5; D is unresolved. There are 13 residues in the CDR3. V was clipped by 5 bases and J by 1 base, with 6 bases between them. Germline V gives CDR1 SGHVS, CDR2 FNYEAQ. CDR3 sequence (DNA): TGTGCCAGCAGCCCGGACAGCAATCAGCCCCAGCATTTT. Protein sequence: CASSPDSNQPQHF. The full variable domain, its missing parts supplied by reference TRBV7-6 and TRBJ1-5, is GAGVSQSPRYKVTKRGQDVALRCDPISGHVSLYWYRQALGQGPEFLTYFNYEAQQDKSGLPNDRFSAERPEGSISTLTIQRTEQRDSAMYRCASSPDSNQPQHFGDGTRLSIL.

In DNA form, the CDR3 reads TGTGCCAGCAGCGTAGCTCAGGGACAGGTCTATGGCTACACCTTC. Translating it yields CASSVAQGQVYGYTF. The chain recombines TRBV9 with TRBJ1-2, with 8 bases lining up with TRBD1. The CDR3 covers 15 residues. With 0 bases clipped from V and 4 bases from J, the junction kept 5 bases outside the gene matches. CDR1 and CDR2 (germline): SGDLS, YYNGEE.

This chain uses TRBV4-1 with TRBJ1-2; the D gene is possibly TRBD1 (5 bases). V was clipped by 4 bases and J by 2 bases, with 20 bases between them. CDR1 and CDR2 (germline): MGHRA, YSYEKL. The CDR3 contains 17 residues. This CDR3 is CASSRWDGPITNYGYTF. CDR3 coding DNA: TGCGCCAGCAGCCGATGGGACGGACCTATCACGAACTATGGCTACACCTTC.

This clone has just a few counts. The CDR3: CASSERWAVNTEAFF. The CDR3 coding sequence is TGTGCCAGCAGTGAACGGTGGGCCGTGAACACTGAAGCTTTCTTT. V usage is TRBV2 and J usage is TRBJ1-1; D not resolved. CDR3 length equals 15 residues. Germline V gene data show CDR1 as SNHLY and CDR2 as FYNNEI. V lost 2 bases and J lost 0, with 10 bases in between.

The chain employs TRBV9 and TRBJ2-2; D might be TRBD1 (6 bases). Germline V gene lookup returns CDR1 SGDLS and CDR2 YYNGEE. This CDR3 has 16 amino acids. Trimming shortened V by 4 bases and J by 1 base, and 14 bases separated the two germline ends. The CDR3 spells CASSTGGQLNTGELFF. The CDR3 DNA sequence: TGTGCCAGCAGCACAGGCGGACAGCTGAACACCGGGGAGCTGTTTTTT.

V gene TRBV19 combines with J gene TRBJ2-5, with 7 bases fitting TRBD1. With 7 bases clipped from V and 5 bases from J, the junction kept 4 bases outside the gene matches. The germline gives CDR1 LNHDA, CDR2 SQIVND (reference sequence). The CDR3 sequence is 12 residues long. Written as DNA, the CDR3 is TGTGCCAGTAATAACAGGGGTGAGACCCAGTACTTC. Its protein is CASNNRGETQYF. Looking up the rest from reference TRBV19 and TRBJ2-5 gives the full variable domain: DGGITQSPKYLFRKEGQNVTLSCEQNLNHDAMYWYRQDPGQGLRLIYYSQIVNDFQKGDIAEGYSVSREKKESFPLTVTSAQKNPTAFYLCASNNRGETQYFGPGTRLLVL.

The J gene is TRBJ2-2, the V gene TRBV19, with D maybe TRBD2 (6 bases). The CDR3 runs 16 residues. V lost 3 bases and J lost 0, with 11 bases in between. Germline loops: CDR1 LNHDA, CDR2 SQIVND (reference sequence). The CDR3 loop is CASSIHRTTNTGELFF. Here the CDR3 DNA reads TGTGCCAGTAGTATCCACAGGACTACGAACACCGGGGAGCTGTTTTTT.

The chain combines TRBV7-6 with TRBJ2-7, with 8 bases fitting TRBD1. The CDR3 runs to 14 residues. Germline V lookup: CDR1 SGHVS, CDR2 FNYEAQ. After removal of 5 bases from V and 1 base from J, the junction contained 4 bases not matched to a gene. The CDR3 nucleotides are TGTGCCAGCAGCCCATGGGACAGGTCCTACGAGCAGTACTTC. Protein sequence: CASSPWDRSYEQYF.

The chain joins TRBV13 to TRBJ2-7; 10 positions agree with TRBD2. This CDR3 comprises 15 residues. V lost 0 bases and J lost 2; bases outside the gene matches: 1. Per the germline V gene, CDR1 is PRHDT and CDR2 is FYEKMQ (reference sequence). The CDR3 region is CASSLGLAGPYEQYF. The CDR3 region has the DNA TGTGCCAGCAGCTTAGGACTAGCGGGGCCCTACGAGCAGTACTTC.

There are a few counts of this clone. The chain couples TRBV6-6 to TRBJ2-3, with 7 bases fitting TRBD1. The length of the CDR3 is 14 residues. With V trimmed by 7 bases and J by 4 bases, 8 bases remained unmatched. Germline CDR1 and CDR2: MNHNY and SVGAGI (reference sequence). As DNA, the CDR3 is TGTGCCAGCACTCATGGGACAGCCGCAGATACGCAGTATTTT. Its translation is CASTHGTAADTQYF.

V and J are TRBV2 and TRBJ2-4; D may be TRBD2 (6 bases). There are 15 residues in the CDR3. Trimming shortened V by 8 bases and J by 1 base, and 15 bases separated the two germline ends. Germline CDR1 SNHLY, CDR2 FYNNEI. In nucleotides, the CDR3 is TGTGCCAGCCTCGGGGGTGGAGGGGCCAAAAACATTCAGTACTTC. Its protein is CASLGGGGAKNIQYF.

V and J are TRBV9 and TRBJ2-1; possibly TRBD1 for D (6 bases). With 4 bases removed from V and 7 bases from J, the gap between germline ends came to 12 bases. Per the germline V gene, CDR1 is SGDLS and CDR2 is YYNGEE. This CDR3 contains 13 residues. The CDR3 DNA reads as TGTGCCAGCAGCACAAGTAGGGGGAATGAGCAGTTCTTC. Residues: CASSTSRGNEQFF.

V is TRBV5-1 and J is TRBJ1-1, with D hard to call. V was cut by 7 bases and J by 4 bases, with 11 bases left in between. The CDR3 extends over 12 amino acids. Germline values: CDR1 SGHRS, CDR2 YFSETQ. The CDR3 sequence is CASSETTTEAFF. The DNA for the CDR3 is TGCGCCAGCTCGGAAACGACCACTGAAGCTTTCTTT.

The table lists this clone with a few counts. V and J are TRBV5-1 and TRBJ2-7; 11 nucleotides align to TRBD1. V shed 5 bases, J shed 7 bases, and the junction held 8 bases outside the gene matches. The germline CDR1 and CDR2 sequences are SGHRS and YFSETQ. This CDR3 region has 14 residues. The CDR3 sequence: CASSTDRGRVEQYF. CDR3 bases: TGCGCCAGCAGTACGGACAGGGGGCGCGTAGAGCAGTACTTC. Filled out from reference TRBV5-1 and TRBJ2-7, the complete variable domain reads KAGVTQTPRYLIKTRGQQVTLSCSPISGHRSVSWYQQTPGQGLQFLFEYFSETQRNKGNFPGRFSGRQFSNSRSEMNVSTLELGDSALYLCASSTDRGRVEQYFGPGTRLTVT.

This clone showed up just once. The genes are TRBV6-5 and TRBJ1-6; tentatively, D is TRBD1 (6 bases). The V and J ends lost 4 bases and 9 bases respectively, with 16 bases between them. CDR1 is MNHEY and CDR2 is SVGAGI in the germline V gene. This CDR3 is 15 amino acids long. The DNA of the CDR3 is TGTGCCAGCAGTTCCCTACAGGGTCGAGGTTCACCCCTCCACTTT. It specifies CASSSLQGRGSPLHF.

The chain carries TRBV6-1 and TRBJ1-1; no clear D gene. Germline V CDR1 and CDR2: MNHNS, SASEGT. CDR3 length: 11 amino acids. Trimming removed 5 bases at V and 3 bases at J, with 4 bases between. The CDR3 DNA follows: TGTGCCAGCAGTATCTACACTGAAGCTTTCTTT. Amino acids: CASSIYTEAFF.

This rearrangement joins TRBV28 to TRBJ1-6; 8 bases align to TRBD1. The CDR3 sequence is 15 residues long. Germline CDR1 MDHEN, CDR2 SYDVKM. V was clipped by 3 bases and J by 6 bases; unmatched bases: 4. CDR3 residues: CASSFGTGPNSPLHF. Written as DNA, the CDR3 is TGTGCCAGCAGTTTCGGGACAGGACCTAATTCACCCCTCCACTTT.

The chain employs TRBV5-4 and TRBJ2-2, with a possible D match to TRBD2 (5 bases). The CDR3 consists of 12 residues. Trimming removed 4 bases from V and 7 bases from J, with 8 bases in between. From germline, CDR1 is SGHNT and CDR2 YYREEE (reference sequence). The CDR3 DNA reads TGTGCCAGCAGCCGGGATGGCGGGGAGCTGTTTTTT. This encodes CASSRDGGELFF. The entire variable domain, with the rest obtained from reference TRBV5-4 and TRBJ2-2, is as follows: ETGVTQSPTHLIKTRGQQVTLRCSSQSGHNTVSWYQQALGQGPQFIFQYYREEENGRGNFPPRFSGLQFPNYSSELNVNALELDDSALYLCASSRDGGELFFGEGSRLTVL.

The rearrangement joins TRBV4-2 to TRBJ1-6; D is possibly TRBD1 (5 bases). Germline CDR1 reads LGHNA; CDR2 reads YNFKEQ. The ends were cut back, 3 bases at V and 14 bases at J, with 14 bases in the middle. CDR3 length: 13 residues. The CDR3 region is CASSHRTGRALHF. CDR3 DNA sequence: TGTGCCAGCAGCCATCGAACGGGCAGGGCCCTCCACTTT.

CDR3 nucleotide sequence: TGTGCCAGCAGCCATTTTCGGACAGGGTCGCCTTACGAGCAGTACTTC. Its translation: CASSHFRTGSPYEQYF. The chain is built from TRBV5-6 and TRBJ2-7; 8 bases are a match to TRBD1. The V gene's germline CDR1 is SGHDT and CDR2 YYEEEE. CDR3 size: 16 residues. V lost 4 bases, J lost 4 bases, and 13 bases stayed unmatched. The variable domain in full, with the rest retrieved from reference TRBV5-6 and TRBJ2-7, is DAGVTQSPTHLIKTRGQQVTLRCSPKSGHDTVSWYQQALGQGPQFIFQYYEEEERQRGNFPDRFSGHQFPNYSSELNVNALLLGDSALYLCASSHFRTGSPYEQYFGPGTRLTVT.

This clone occurred once. The J gene is TRBJ2-3, the V gene TRBV19; D is perhaps TRBD2 (7 bases). V was trimmed by 2 bases and J by 10 bases, leaving 19 bases between them. Germline V gives CDR1 LNHDA, CDR2 SQIVND (reference sequence). This CDR3 region has 15 residues. The CDR3 loop is CASSIKRGGKNAQYF. Here the CDR3 DNA reads TGTGCCAGTAGTATAAAGAGGGGGGGCAAGAATGCGCAGTATTTT.

The CDR3 DNA is TGTGCCAGCAGCGAACCGCCCCGCCAAGAGACCCAGTACTTC. It translates to CASSEPPRQETQYF. The rearrangement uses TRBV7-2 and TRBJ2-5; D uncertain. V was clipped by 5 bases and J by 1 base, with 11 bases between them. Germline V gives CDR1 SGHTA, CDR2 FQGNSA. CDR3 length: 14 amino acids.

The chain uses TRBV7-3 and TRBJ2-7; 7 nucleotides align to TRBD1. Per germline, CDR1 SGHTA and CDR2 FQGTGA. This CDR3 has 15 amino acids. The junction had 9 bases not matched to a gene; V was cut back by 5 bases and J by 2 bases. CDR3 nucleotide sequence: TGTGCCAGCAGCCCCGGATATGGACAGGCCTACGAGCAGTACTTC. Its translation is CASSPGYGQAYEQYF.

The chain recombines TRBV11-2 with TRBJ2-3, with D perhaps TRBD1 (5 bases). Trimming shortened V by 3 bases and J by 4 bases, and 14 bases separated the two germline ends. In germline, CDR1 is SGHAT, CDR2 FQNNGV. CDR3 size: 15 residues. CDR3 protein: CASSFIWGRADTQYF. CDR3 DNA sequence: TGTGCCAGCAGCTTTATATGGGGCCGGGCAGATACGCAGTATTTT.